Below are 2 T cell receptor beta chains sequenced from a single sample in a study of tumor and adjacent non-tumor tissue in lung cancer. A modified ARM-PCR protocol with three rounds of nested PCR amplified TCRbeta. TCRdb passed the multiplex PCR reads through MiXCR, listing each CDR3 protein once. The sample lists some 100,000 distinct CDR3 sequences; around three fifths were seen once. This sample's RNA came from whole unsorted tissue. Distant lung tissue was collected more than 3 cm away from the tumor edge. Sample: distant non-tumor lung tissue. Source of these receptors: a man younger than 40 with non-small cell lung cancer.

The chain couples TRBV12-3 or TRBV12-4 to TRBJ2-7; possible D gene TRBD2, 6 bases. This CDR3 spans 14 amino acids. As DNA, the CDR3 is TGTACCGGCAGTTTGGGACTGCCCCCCTACGAGCAGTACTTC. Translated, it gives CTGSLGLPPYEQYF.

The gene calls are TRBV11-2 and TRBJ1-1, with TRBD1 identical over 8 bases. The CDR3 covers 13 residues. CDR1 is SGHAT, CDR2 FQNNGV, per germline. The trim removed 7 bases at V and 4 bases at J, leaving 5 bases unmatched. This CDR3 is CASIFGQGTEAFF. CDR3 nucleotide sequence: TGTGCCAGCATCTTCGGACAGGGCACTGAAGCTTTCTTT.